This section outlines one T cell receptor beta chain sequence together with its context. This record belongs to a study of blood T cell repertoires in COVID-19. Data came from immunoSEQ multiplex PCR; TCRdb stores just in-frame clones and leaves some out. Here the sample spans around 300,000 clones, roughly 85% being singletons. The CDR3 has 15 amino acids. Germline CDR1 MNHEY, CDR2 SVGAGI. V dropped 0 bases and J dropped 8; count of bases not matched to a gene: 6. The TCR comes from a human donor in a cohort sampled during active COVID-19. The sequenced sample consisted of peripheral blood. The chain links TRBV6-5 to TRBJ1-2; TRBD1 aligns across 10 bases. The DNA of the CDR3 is TGTGCCAGCAGTTACTCAGGGACAGGGGTGGAGGGCTACACCTTC. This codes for CASSYSGTGVEGYTF.